This T cell receptor beta chain came from a study of glioma-infiltrating T cells. Study-level findings and limits: Non-neoplastic patients had below-expected tissue-blood divergence, while all gliomas exceeded expectation.

This clonotype was seen ten or more times. As yet, its antigen is unknown. TCR alpha and beta CDR3 regions were amplified from RNA using iRepertoire nested multiplex PCR. TCRdb analysed the multiplex PCR reads with MiXCR anew, one entry per CDR3 protein. The sample carries roughly 100,000 distinct CDR3 sequences, 35% to 45% recorded once. This TCR was recovered from a human donor with low-grade glioma or glioblastoma, undergoing nonglioma brain surgery, or in good health (not recorded which). The material sequenced was glioma tissue, nonneoplastic brain tissue, or PBMCs (not recorded which).

CDR3 nucleotide sequence: TGTGCCAGCAGCCCCGCGCGGAGGGTTATTGAGCAGTTCTTC. Protein product: CASSPARRVIEQFF. The rearrangement links TRBV7-2 to TRBJ2-1, with D tentatively TRBD2 (6 bases). CDR3 length: 14 residues. The germline V gene has CDR1 SGHTA and CDR2 FQGNSA. V was pared by 5 bases and J by 9 bases, with 17 bases between. Variable domain in full (rest from reference TRBV7-2 and TRBJ2-1): GAGVSQSPSNKVTEKGKDVELRCDPISGHTALYWYRQSLGQGLEFLIYFQGNSAPDKSGLPSDRFSAERTGGSVSTLTIQRTQQEDSAVYLCASSPARRVIEQFFGPGTRLTVL.